One TCR beta chain is described in this entry. The antigen is undetermined. This sample was included in a study of T-cell memory formation after mild COVID-19. Study-wide points: Clones that shrank (day 15 to 85) were balanced CD4/CD8, whereas later expanders leaned CD4+. Cross-reactive memory appears to have joined, as suggested by some responding clones showing up in pre-infection memory. The authors did not confirm SARS-CoV-2 specificity of second-wave clones peaking day 37.

The V gene's germline CDR1 is DFQATT and CDR2 SNEGSKA (reference sequence). V dropped 3 bases and J dropped 4 bases, with 13 bases sitting between them. The CDR3 is made up of 14 amino acids. 5'RACE primed at constant segments yielded TCR alpha and TCR beta cDNA libraries bearing sample barcodes and UMIs. One entry per CDR3 protein results from TCRdb running MiXCR on the 5' RACE reads. The table includes about 470,000 distinct CDR3 sequences, about 20% detected once. Sequenced sample: PBMCs or a T cell subset sorted from them (not recorded which). The chain uses TRBV20-1 and TRBJ1-3; TRBD1 might be the D (6 bases). The source of this sequence is an adult woman who had mild COVID-19 (a few samples of this study predate the infection). Cell type and time point are not known. In nucleotides, the CDR3 is TGCAGTGCTAGTAGGGGGACGGAGGGAAACACCATATATTTT. The encoded protein is CSASRGTEGNTIYF.